The rows below give T cell receptor beta chains drawn from one sample of a study of T cell responses to AZD1222 COVID-19 vaccine. TCRdb's copy holds only in-frame clones and misses some; the assay was immunoSEQ multiplex PCR. Here the sample spans about 86,000 clones, roughly 88% being singletons. This material consisted of peripheral blood, taken on day 0 of MenACWY control vaccination. These receptors all come from an adult in good health. Each CDR3 is given with its conserved first and last residue. D genes are given only for firm matches. For some rows the clone size is stated as once, few or many, or as a class when expanded; others skip it.

clone_size d_call j_call v_call cdr3_aa cdr3_nt
- - TRBJ1-1 TRBV6-1 CASSEKAAGERSSHMNTEAFF TGTGCCAGCAGTGAAAAGGCGGCAGGGGAGCGTTCGTCCCATATGAACACTGAAGCTTTCTTT
- - TRBJ1-5 TRBV27 CASGFPPREASNQPQHF TGTGCCAGCGGTTTCCCCCCCAGGGAGGCTAGCAATCAGCCCCAGCATTTT
once - TRBJ1-4 TRBV7-6 CASSLARQVDEKLFF TGTGCCAGCAGCTTAGCACGGCAGGTGGATGAAAAACTGTTTTTT
once - TRBJ1-5 TRBV6-1 CASSEDGPNFNQPQHF TGTGCCAGCAGTGAAGACGGGCCGAATTTCAATCAGCCCCAGCATTTT
- TRBD1 TRBJ1-3 TRBV30 CAWSGDRATGNTIYF TGTGCCTGGAGCGGCGACAGGGCGACTGGAAACACCATATATTTT
- TRBD1 TRBJ2-7 TRBV7-9 CASSLEGAAEQYF TGTGCCAGCAGCTTAGAGGGGGCTGCCGAGCAGTACTTC
- - TRBJ1-1 TRBV6-5 CASSYGDRAFF TGTGCCAGCAGTTACGGGGATAGAGCTTTCTTT
- TRBD1 TRBJ1-1 TRBV5-1 CASSPTRTGGLNTEAFF TGCGCCAGCAGCCCTACTCGGACAGGGGGTTTGAACACTGAAGCTTTCTTT
- - TRBJ2-3 TRBV5-1 CASSLLGSTDTQYF TGCGCCAGCAGCTTGCTGGGCAGCACAGATACGCAGTATTTT
- - TRBJ1-6 TRBV4-1 CASSQDSPRQGSDNSPLHF TGCGCCAGCAGCCAAGATTCTCCCCGTCAGGGTTCGGATAATTCACCCCTCCACTTT
- TRBD1 TRBJ1-3 TRBV12-5 CASGFQTGAGNTIYF TGTGCTAGTGGTTTTCAGACAGGGGCAGGAAACACCATATATTTT
- - TRBJ2-1 TRBV7-2 CASNLGGVEYNEQFF TGTGCCAGCAATCTAGGGGGGGTTGAATACAATGAGCAGTTCTTC
- TRBD2 TRBJ2-1 TRBV7-9 CASSFSGAGYEQFF TGTGCCAGCAGCTTTAGCGGGGCCGGGTATGAGCAGTTCTTC
- - TRBJ1-1 TRBV6-5 CASSNRENTEAFF TGTGCCAGCAGTAACAGGGAGAACACTGAAGCTTTCTTT
- TRBD1 TRBJ1-4 TRBV7-9 CASGSGQGEEKLFF TGTGCCAGCGGATCGGGACAGGGGGAAGAAAAACTGTTTTTT
- TRBD1 TRBJ2-7 TRBV7-2 CASSQDRGGEQYF TGTGCCAGCAGCCAAGACAGGGGGGGCGAGCAGTACTTC
- TRBD1 TRBJ1-2 TRBV14 CASSYRGNYGYTF TGTGCCAGCAGCTACAGGGGCAACTATGGCTACACCTTC
- - TRBJ1-1 TRBV29-1 CSVVTQIEAFF TGCAGCGTTGTCACACAGATAGAAGCTTTCTTT
- - TRBJ1-1 TRBV18 CASSTQGGTEAFF TGTGCCAGCTCAACACAGGGTGGTACTGAAGCTTTCTTT
once TRBD2 TRBJ2-3 TRBV19 CASSIRLAGDFSTDTQYF TGTGCCAGTAGTATAAGGCTAGCGGGGGATTTCAGCACAGATACGCAGTATTTT
few TRBD1 TRBJ1-6 TRBV4-1 CASSQDLGQPNSPLHF TGCGCCAGCAGCCAAGATTTGGGACAGCCGAATTCACCCCTCCACTTT
few - TRBJ1-3 TRBV6-5 CASSYGGTGNTIYF TGTGCCAGCAGTTACGGGGGGACTGGAAACACCATATATTTT
- TRBD2 TRBJ2-7 TRBV29-1 CSVELAGDYEQYF TGCAGCGTTGAACTAGCGGGGGACTACGAGCAGTACTTC
- TRBD1 TRBJ1-1 TRBV6-5 CASSFRTGELDTEAFF TGTGCCAGCAGTTTTAGGACAGGGGAGTTGGACACTGAAGCTTTCTTT